A selection of T cell receptor beta chains follows, all from one sample in a study of shared clonotypes between healthy human individuals. The table came from immunoSEQ multiplex PCR; TCRdb's copy has only in-frame clones and leaves some out. The sample lists over a million clones, 98% seen once, with roughly 0.45% in the top ten. Sequencing was carried out using naive CD4+ T cells sorted from blood. These receptors were taken from a man aged 30 to 39 in good health. Each CDR3 is given with its conserved first and last residue. The D gene is left open where the match is weak. Size is omitted from some rows. Given values are once, few, many or a class for expanded clones.

d_call: -
j_call: TRBJ1-1
v_call: TRBV7-9
clone_size: -
cdr3_aa: CASSLEVGTEAFF
cdr3_nt: TGTGCCAGCAGCTTAGAGGTTGGCACTGAAGCTTTCTTT

d_call: -
j_call: TRBJ2-7
v_call: TRBV19
clone_size: -
cdr3_aa: CASSITTLGEQYF
cdr3_nt: TGTGCCAGTAGTATTACCACACTCGGAGAGCAGTACTTC

d_call: TRBD2
j_call: TRBJ2-7
v_call: TRBV18
clone_size: -
cdr3_aa: CASSPLAGTYEQYF
cdr3_nt: TGTGCCAGCTCACCACTAGCGGGGACTTACGAGCAGTACTTC

d_call: -
j_call: TRBJ1-1
v_call: TRBV5-4
clone_size: -
cdr3_aa: CASRYIGAMNTEAFF
cdr3_nt: TGTGCCAGCAGGTATATCGGGGCCATGAACACTGAAGCTTTCTTT

d_call: TRBD1
j_call: TRBJ2-3
v_call: TRBV6-5
clone_size: -
cdr3_aa: CASSDRGQSDTQYF
cdr3_nt: TGTGCCAGCAGCGACAGGGGGCAATCAGATACGCAGTATTTT

d_call: -
j_call: TRBJ1-1
v_call: TRBV5-1
clone_size: -
cdr3_aa: CASSFRTPQNTEAFF
cdr3_nt: TGCGCCAGCAGCTTCCGGACTCCCCAGAACACTGAAGCTTTCTTT

d_call: TRBD2
j_call: TRBJ2-1
v_call: TRBV27
clone_size: once
cdr3_aa: CASHPLVLSIGGGRDYNEQFF
cdr3_nt: TGTGCCAGCCACCCCCTCGTCCTGTCTATTGGTGGCGGGAGGGACTACAATGAGCAGTTCTTC

d_call: -
j_call: TRBJ2-7
v_call: TRBV18
clone_size: -
cdr3_aa: CASSPKGSAGIPYEQYF
cdr3_nt: TGTGCCAGCTCACCAAAAGGGTCGGCAGGTATTCCCTACGAGCAGTACTTC

d_call: TRBD1
j_call: TRBJ2-7
v_call: TRBV2
clone_size: -
cdr3_aa: CASSEWTGQYF
cdr3_nt: TGTGCCAGCAGTGAATGGACAGGGCAGTACTTC

d_call: TRBD2
j_call: TRBJ2-1
v_call: TRBV6-1
clone_size: -
cdr3_aa: CATTRRGRDEQFF
cdr3_nt: TGTGCCACCACCCGGCGGGGGAGGGATGAGCAGTTCTTC

d_call: -
j_call: TRBJ1-2
v_call: TRBV28
clone_size: -
cdr3_aa: CASSLPLGKEVYGYTF
cdr3_nt: TGTGCCAGCAGTCTCCCGCTTGGCAAGGAGGTCTATGGCTACACCTTC

d_call: TRBD2
j_call: TRBJ2-3
v_call: TRBV27
clone_size: -
cdr3_aa: CASRASGRALTDTQYF
cdr3_nt: TGTGCCAGCAGGGCTAGCGGGAGGGCCCTGACGGATACGCAGTATTTT

d_call: -
j_call: TRBJ2-6
v_call: TRBV19
clone_size: -
cdr3_aa: CASTPTGGANVLTF
cdr3_nt: TGTGCCAGTACCCCTACAGGGGGGGCCAACGTCCTGACTTTC

d_call: -
j_call: TRBJ2-1
v_call: TRBV18
clone_size: -
cdr3_aa: CASSGELWLAEAKQFF
cdr3_nt: TGTGCCAGCTCAGGAGAACTGTGGCTAGCAGAAGCGAAGCAGTTCTTC

d_call: TRBD2
j_call: TRBJ2-2
v_call: TRBV18
clone_size: -
cdr3_aa: CASSTGGLALNTGELFF
cdr3_nt: TGTGCCAGCTCCACGGGCGGACTAGCCCTTAACACCGGGGAGCTGTTTTTT

d_call: -
j_call: TRBJ1-1
v_call: TRBV9
clone_size: -
cdr3_aa: CASSVRSWNTEAFF
cdr3_nt: TGTGCCAGCAGCGTCCGCAGTTGGAACACTGAAGCTTTCTTT

d_call: -
j_call: TRBJ1-5
v_call: TRBV2
clone_size: once
cdr3_aa: CASRDFGGLGNQPQHF
cdr3_nt: TGTGCCAGCAGGGATTTTGGGGGGTTGGGCAATCAGCCCCAGCATTTT